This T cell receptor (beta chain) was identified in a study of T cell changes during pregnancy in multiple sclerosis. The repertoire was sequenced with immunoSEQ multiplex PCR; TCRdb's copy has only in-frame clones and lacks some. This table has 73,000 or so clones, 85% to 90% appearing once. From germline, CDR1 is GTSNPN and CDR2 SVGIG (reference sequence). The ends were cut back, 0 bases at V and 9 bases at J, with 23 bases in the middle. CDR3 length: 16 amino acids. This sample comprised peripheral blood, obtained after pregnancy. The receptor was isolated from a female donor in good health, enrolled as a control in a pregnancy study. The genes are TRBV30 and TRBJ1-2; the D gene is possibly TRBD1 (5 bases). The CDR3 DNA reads TGTGCCTGGAGTGTAGAGTTGCGGCAGGGCCCTTTGAGCTACACCTTC. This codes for CAWSVELRQGPLSYTF.